A single sample gave rise to the 13 T cell receptor beta chains below, sequenced in a study of memory CD8 T cells in hepatitis C reinfection. Generated by immunoSEQ multiplex PCR, the TCRdb table keeps only in-frame clones and is missing some. This table has under 50,000 clones, approximately 88% appearing once. Noted time point: peak reinfection, 3 to 8 weeks after reinfection detection. No in vitro expansion preceded TCR sequencing of the sorted cells. The sequenced sample consisted of naive CD8+ T cells sorted from blood. These receptors originate from a young man with hepatitis C virus infection.

Concerning this clone: A junction end diverges from the germline sequence, so it may reflect a read error. This sequence joins TRBV6-5 and TRBJ2-1, with TRBD2 matching over 7 bases. This CDR3 region has 15 residues. Germline V gives CDR1 MNHEY, CDR2 SVGAGI. The CDR3 bases are TGTGCCAGCAGCTACTTAGCGGGTAATTACAATGAGCAGTTCTTC. This gives the protein CASSYLAGNYNEQFF.

This clone has only one observation. The rearrangement uses TRBV7-9 and TRBJ2-1; possibly TRBD1 for D (7 bases). V was pared by 4 bases and J by 8 bases, with 24 bases between. Germline assignment: CDR1 SEHNR and CDR2 FQNEAQ (reference sequence). The CDR3 consists of 17 residues. CDR3 DNA: TGTGCCAGCAGCTCCCCCTTAGACAGGGAGGTTGGCGATGAGCAGTTCTTC. Translation: CASSSPLDREVGDEQFF.

This clone turned up a few times. The rearrangement uses TRBV5-1 and TRBJ2-2, with 13 bases aligning to TRBD2. The V gene end was trimmed by 4 bases and the J gene end by 4 bases; junction bases not matched to a gene: 4. Germline V gene lookup returns CDR1 SGHRS and CDR2 YFSETQ. This CDR3 spans 16 amino acids. The CDR3 reads CASSPGTSGTTGELFF. The CDR3 region has the DNA TGCGCCAGCAGCCCCGGGACTAGCGGGACCACCGGGGAGCTGTTTTTT.

J is TRBJ1-1 and V is TRBV18; D ambiguous. The CDR3 runs to 15 residues. Germline values: CDR1 KGHSH, CDR2 LQKENI. V lost 0 bases to trimming and J lost 1 base, with 9 bases between them. CDR3 sequence: CASSPPNEENTEAFF. CDR3 bases: TGTGCCAGCTCACCACCGAACGAGGAGAACACTGAAGCTTTCTTT. Looking up the rest from reference TRBV18 and TRBJ1-1 gives the full variable domain: NAGVMQNPRHLVRRRGQEARLRCSPMKGHSHVYWYRQLPEEGLKFMVYLQKENIIDESGMPKERFSAEFPKEGPSILRIQQVVRGDSAAYFCASSPPNEENTEAFFGQGTRLTVV.

This clone came up once. The rearrangement uses TRBV2 and TRBJ2-1, with 10 nucleotides matching TRBD2. CDR3 length: 16 residues. The germline gives CDR1 SNHLY, CDR2 FYNNEI. The J segment lost 4 bases and the V segment lost 2 bases, leaving 5 bases of the junction unmatched. The CDR3 protein is CASSELAGGLYNEQFF. As DNA, the CDR3 is TGTGCCAGCAGTGAATTAGCGGGAGGATTATACAATGAGCAGTTCTTC.

The chain joins TRBV4-3 to TRBJ2-1, with 7 bases matching TRBD1. CDR3 size: 13 residues. The germline V gene encodes CDR1 LGHNA and CDR2 YSLEER. J lost 6 bases, V lost 4 bases, and 3 bases had no gene match. The CDR3 bases are TGCGCCAGCAGCCTCAACAGGGGCAATGAGCAGTTCTTC. It yields the protein CASSLNRGNEQFF.

The chain uses TRBV2 and TRBJ2-3; perhaps TRBD2 as D (6 bases). Looked up from germline, CDR1 is SNHLY and CDR2 is FYNNEI. Trimming shortened V by 2 bases and J by 3 bases, and 12 bases separated the two germline ends. This CDR3 is built from 15 residues. CDR3 DNA: TGTGCCAGCAGTGAACAAGCGCGGGGTACAGATACGCAGTATTTT. It encodes CASSEQARGTDTQYF.

CDR3 loop: CASSAPGVMNTEAFF. The CDR3 nucleotides are TGTGCCAGCAGTGCCCCCGGGGTGATGAACACTGAAGCTTTCTTT. The chain is built from TRBV6-1 and TRBJ1-1; D is ambiguous. V was pared by 4 bases and J by 0 bases, with 12 bases between. Germline V gene sequence: CDR1 MNHNS, CDR2 SASEGT. This CDR3 is 15 amino acids long.

This rearrangement joins TRBV5-4 to TRBJ2-7, with a possible D match to TRBD1 (7 bases). CDR1 SGHNT and CDR2 YYREEE come from the germline V gene (reference sequence). The ends were cut back, 0 bases at V and 3 bases at J, with 10 bases in the middle. The CDR3 totals 14 residues. The CDR3: CASSLGQGGYEQYF. CDR3 DNA sequence: TGTGCCAGCAGCTTGGGACAGGGAGGCTACGAGCAGTACTTC.

CDR3 sequence (DNA): TGTGCCAGCAGCGTAGGAACAGGGGCTTCCTACGAGCAGTACTTC. Translating gives CASSVGTGASYEQYF. This chain connects TRBV9 to TRBJ2-7, with 7 bases matching TRBD1. The J segment lost 1 base and the V segment lost 0 bases, leaving 4 bases of the junction unmatched. The CDR3 sequence is 15 residues long. Germline-derived CDR1 and CDR2 are SGDLS and YYNGEE.

The chain recombines TRBV6-5 with TRBJ2-7, with 9 nucleotides matching TRBD1. The CDR3 has 16 amino acids. V shed 0 bases and J 3 bases; nucleotides not matched to a gene: 6. The germline CDR1 and CDR2 sequences are MNHEY and SVGAGI. CDR3 sequence: CASSYSQEGQGYEQYF. The CDR3 region has the DNA TGTGCCAGCAGTTACTCTCAAGAGGGACAGGGCTACGAGCAGTACTTC.

CDR3 DNA: TGCGCCAGCAGCCAAGGTCCCCCCCGGGACTCTGGAAACACCATATATTTT. Protein sequence: CASSQGPPRDSGNTIYF. The V gene is TRBV4-1, the J gene TRBJ1-3; D uncertain. V dropped 1 base and J dropped 0 bases, with 13 bases sitting between them. Germline assignment: CDR1 MGHRA and CDR2 YSYEKL. This CDR3 is built from 17 residues.

The J gene is TRBJ2-1, the V gene TRBV7-2, with 8 bases aligning to TRBD2. The germline CDR1 and CDR2 sequences are SGHTA and FQGNSA. J lost 5 bases, V lost 1 base, and 10 bases had no gene match. The length of the CDR3 is 17 residues. Written as DNA, the CDR3 is TGTGCCAGCAGCTTAGGTACCGGGGGGGCCGGAAACAATGAGCAGTTCTTC. Protein: CASSLGTGGAGNNEQFF.